This T cell receptor beta chain is drawn from a study of regulatory and conventional T cells in RAG deficiency. Libraries were prepared by immunoSEQ multiplex PCR; TCRdb keeps only in-frame clonotypes and omits some of them. The sample consists of 30,000 to 40,000 clones, about 91% of them appearing once. This CDR3 comprises 16 residues. V gave up 0 bases and J gave up 4 bases, with 13 bases separating them. Looked up from germline, CDR1 is LGHNA and CDR2 is YNFKEQ. These data also formed part of another study, on regulatory T cells. That report notes: The PCR used 52 TRBV and 13 TRBJ primers. Regulatory T cells showed the strongest V-J pair restriction and V/J gene skewing among patient repertoires.

The source material was CD8+ T cells sorted from blood. The TCR comes from a human donor in good health. The chain couples TRBV4-2 to TRBJ1-5; D may be TRBD1 (5 bases). CDR3: CASSQDWQGWNQPQHF. In nucleotides, the CDR3 is TGTGCCAGCAGCCAAGATTGGCAGGGTTGGAATCAGCCCCAGCATTTT.